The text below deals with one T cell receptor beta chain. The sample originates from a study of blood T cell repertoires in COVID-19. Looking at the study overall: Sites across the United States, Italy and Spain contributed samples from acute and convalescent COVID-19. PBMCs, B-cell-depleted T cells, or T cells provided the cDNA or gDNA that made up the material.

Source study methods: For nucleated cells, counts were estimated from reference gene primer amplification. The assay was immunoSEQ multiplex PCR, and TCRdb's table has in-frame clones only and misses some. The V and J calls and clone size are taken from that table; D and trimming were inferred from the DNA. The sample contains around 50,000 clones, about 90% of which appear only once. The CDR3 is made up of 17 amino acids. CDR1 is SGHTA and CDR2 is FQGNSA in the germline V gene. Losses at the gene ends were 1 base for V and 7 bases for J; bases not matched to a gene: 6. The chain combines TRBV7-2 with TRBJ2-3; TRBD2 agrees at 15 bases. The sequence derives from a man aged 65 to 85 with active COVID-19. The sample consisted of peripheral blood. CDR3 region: CASSLEGLAGGPNTQYF. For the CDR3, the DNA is TGTGCCAGCAGCTTAGAAGGACTAGCGGGGGGGCCGAATACGCAGTATTTT.